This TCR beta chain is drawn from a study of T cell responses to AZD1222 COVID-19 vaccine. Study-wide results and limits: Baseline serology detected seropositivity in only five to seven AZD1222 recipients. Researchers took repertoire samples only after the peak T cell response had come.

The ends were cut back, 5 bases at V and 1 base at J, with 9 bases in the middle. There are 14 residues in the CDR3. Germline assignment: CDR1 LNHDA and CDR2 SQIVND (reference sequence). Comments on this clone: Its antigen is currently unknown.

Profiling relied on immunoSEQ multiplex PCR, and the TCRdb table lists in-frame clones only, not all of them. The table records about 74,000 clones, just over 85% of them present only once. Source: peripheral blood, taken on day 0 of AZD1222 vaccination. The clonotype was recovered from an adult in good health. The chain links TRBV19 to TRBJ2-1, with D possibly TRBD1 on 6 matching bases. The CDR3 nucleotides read TGTGCCAGTAGTGACGACAGGTCCTACAATGAGCAGTTCTTC. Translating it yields CASSDDRSYNEQFF.